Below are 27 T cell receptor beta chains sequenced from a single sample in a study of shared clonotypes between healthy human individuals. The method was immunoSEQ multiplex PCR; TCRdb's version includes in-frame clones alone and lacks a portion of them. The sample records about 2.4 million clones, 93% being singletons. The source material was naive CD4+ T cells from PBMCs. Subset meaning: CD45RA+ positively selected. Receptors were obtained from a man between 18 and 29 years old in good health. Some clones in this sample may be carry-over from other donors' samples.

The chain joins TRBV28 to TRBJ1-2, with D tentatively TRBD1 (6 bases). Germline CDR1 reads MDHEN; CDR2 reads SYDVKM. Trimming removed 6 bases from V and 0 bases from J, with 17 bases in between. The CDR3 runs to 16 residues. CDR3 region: CASSPTGGRSNYGYTF. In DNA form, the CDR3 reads TGTGCCAGCAGCCCAACGGGGGGCAGATCTAACTATGGCTACACCTTC.

CDR3 coding DNA: TGTGCCAGCAGTTTCACACAGGTCGGGTACACTGAAGCTTTCTTT. Translating it yields CASSFTQVGYTEAFF. The V call is TRBV28, the J call TRBJ1-1; TRBD1 is a possible D gene (5 bases). The germline CDR1 and CDR2 sequences are MDHEN and SYDVKM. The V end lost 3 bases, the J end lost 3 bases, and 14 bases lay between the germline ends. The CDR3 length is 15 residues.

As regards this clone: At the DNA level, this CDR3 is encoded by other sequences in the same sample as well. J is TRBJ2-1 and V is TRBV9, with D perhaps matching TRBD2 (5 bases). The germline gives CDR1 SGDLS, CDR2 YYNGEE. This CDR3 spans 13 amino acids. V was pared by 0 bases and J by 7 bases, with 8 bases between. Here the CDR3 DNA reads TGTGCCAGCAGCGTAGGGGGAGCAAATGAGCAGTTCTTC. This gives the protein CASSVGGANEQFF.

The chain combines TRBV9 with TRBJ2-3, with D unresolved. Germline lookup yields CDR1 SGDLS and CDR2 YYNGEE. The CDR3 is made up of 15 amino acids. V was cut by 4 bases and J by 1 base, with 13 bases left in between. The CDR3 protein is CASSPSESRTDTQYF. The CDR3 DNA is TGTGCCAGCAGCCCATCCGAGAGCCGCACAGATACGCAGTATTTT.

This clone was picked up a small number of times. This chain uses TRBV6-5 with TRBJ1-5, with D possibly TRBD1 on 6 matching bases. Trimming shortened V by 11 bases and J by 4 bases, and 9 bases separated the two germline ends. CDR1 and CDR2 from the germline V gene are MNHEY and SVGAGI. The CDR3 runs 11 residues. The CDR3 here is CAGTGNQPQHF. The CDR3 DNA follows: TGTGCCGGAACAGGGAATCAGCCCCAGCATTTT.

CDR3 residues: CASSKRGMNTEAFF. CDR3 nucleotide sequence: TGTGCCAGTAGTAAGAGGGGGATGAACACTGAAGCTTTCTTT. J is TRBJ1-1 and V is TRBV19; possibly TRBD1 for D (6 bases). Trimming shortened V by 4 bases and J by 0 bases, and 9 bases separated the two germline ends. Germline-derived CDR1 and CDR2 are LNHDA and SQIVND (reference sequence). The CDR3 contains 14 residues.

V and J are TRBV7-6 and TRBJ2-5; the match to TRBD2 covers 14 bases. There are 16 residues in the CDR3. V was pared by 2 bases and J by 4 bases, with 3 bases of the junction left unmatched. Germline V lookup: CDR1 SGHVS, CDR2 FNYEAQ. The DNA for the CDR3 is TGTGCCAGCAGCTTAAGACTAGCGGGAGGGTTAGAGACCCAGTACTTC. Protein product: CASSLRLAGGLETQYF.

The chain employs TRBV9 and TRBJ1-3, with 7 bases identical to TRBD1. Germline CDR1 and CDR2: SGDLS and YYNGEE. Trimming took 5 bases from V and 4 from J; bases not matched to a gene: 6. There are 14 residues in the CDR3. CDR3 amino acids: CASSPGTAGNTIYF. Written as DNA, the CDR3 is TGTGCCAGCAGTCCTGGGACAGCCGGAAACACCATATATTTT.

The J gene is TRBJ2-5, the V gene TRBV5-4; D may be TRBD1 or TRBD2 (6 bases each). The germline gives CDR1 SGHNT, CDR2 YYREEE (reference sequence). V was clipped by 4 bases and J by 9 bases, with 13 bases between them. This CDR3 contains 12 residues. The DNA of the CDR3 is TGTGCCAGCAGCCCTGATGGGGGGCCCCAGTACTTC. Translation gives CASSPDGGPQYF.

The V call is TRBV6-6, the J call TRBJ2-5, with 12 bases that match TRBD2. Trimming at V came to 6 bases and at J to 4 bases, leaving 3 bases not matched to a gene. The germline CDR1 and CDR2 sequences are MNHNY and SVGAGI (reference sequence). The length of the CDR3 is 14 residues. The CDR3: CASSRLAGAETQYF. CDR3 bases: TGTGCCAGCAGCCGACTAGCGGGAGCAGAGACCCAGTACTTC.

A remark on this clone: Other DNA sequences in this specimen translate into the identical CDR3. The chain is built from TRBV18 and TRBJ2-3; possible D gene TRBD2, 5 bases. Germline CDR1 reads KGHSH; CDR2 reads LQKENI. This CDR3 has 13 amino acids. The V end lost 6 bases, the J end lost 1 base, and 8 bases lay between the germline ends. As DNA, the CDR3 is TGTGCCAGCTCCCAAGCGGGCACAGATACGCAGTATTTT. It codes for CASSQAGTDTQYF.

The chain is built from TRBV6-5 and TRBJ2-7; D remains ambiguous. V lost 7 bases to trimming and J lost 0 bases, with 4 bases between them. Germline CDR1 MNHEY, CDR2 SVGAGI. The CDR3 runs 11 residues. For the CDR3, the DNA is TGTGCCAGCACCCTCTCCTACGAGCAGTACTTC. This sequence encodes CASTLSYEQYF.

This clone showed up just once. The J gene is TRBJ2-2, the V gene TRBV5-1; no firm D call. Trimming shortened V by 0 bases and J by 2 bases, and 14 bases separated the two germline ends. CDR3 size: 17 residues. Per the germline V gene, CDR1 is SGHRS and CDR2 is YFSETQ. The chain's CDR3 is CASSLAPGTRNTGELFF. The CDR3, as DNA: TGCGCCAGCAGCTTGGCACCAGGCACACGAAACACCGGGGAGCTGTTTTTT.

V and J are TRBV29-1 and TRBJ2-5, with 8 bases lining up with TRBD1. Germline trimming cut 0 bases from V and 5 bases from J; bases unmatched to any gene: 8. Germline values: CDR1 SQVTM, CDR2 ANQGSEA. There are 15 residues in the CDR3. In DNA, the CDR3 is TGCAGCGTTGAAGATCGTAGGACAGGGCCCGAGACCCAGTACTTC. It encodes CSVEDRRTGPETQYF.

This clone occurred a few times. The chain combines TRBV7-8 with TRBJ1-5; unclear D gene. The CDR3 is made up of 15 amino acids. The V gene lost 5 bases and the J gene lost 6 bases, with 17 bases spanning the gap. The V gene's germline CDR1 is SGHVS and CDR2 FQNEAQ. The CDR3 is CASSLVTAPGQPQHF. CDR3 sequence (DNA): TGTGCCAGCAGCCTGGTTACGGCCCCTGGTCAGCCCCAGCATTTT.

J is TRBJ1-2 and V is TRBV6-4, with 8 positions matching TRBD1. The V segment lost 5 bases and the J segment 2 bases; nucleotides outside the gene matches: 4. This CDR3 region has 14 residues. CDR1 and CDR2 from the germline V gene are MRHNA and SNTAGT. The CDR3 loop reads CASSTDRANYGYTF. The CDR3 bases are TGTGCCAGCAGTACGGACAGGGCAAACTATGGCTACACCTTC.

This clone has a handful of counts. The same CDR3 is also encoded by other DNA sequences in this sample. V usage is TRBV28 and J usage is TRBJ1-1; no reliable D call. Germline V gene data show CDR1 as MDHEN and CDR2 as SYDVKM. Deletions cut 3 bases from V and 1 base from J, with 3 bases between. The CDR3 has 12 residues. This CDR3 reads CASSFRNTEAFF. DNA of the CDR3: TGTGCCAGCAGTTTTCGGAACACTGAAGCTTTCTTT.

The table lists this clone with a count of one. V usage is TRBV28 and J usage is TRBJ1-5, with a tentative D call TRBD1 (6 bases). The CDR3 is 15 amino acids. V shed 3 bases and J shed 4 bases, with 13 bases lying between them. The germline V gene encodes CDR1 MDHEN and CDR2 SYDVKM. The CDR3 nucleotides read TGTGCCAGCAGTTTCAGCCAGGGGCTTAATCAGCCCCAGCATTTT. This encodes CASSFSQGLNQPQHF. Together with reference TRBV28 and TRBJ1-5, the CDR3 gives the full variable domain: DVKVTQSSRYLVKRTGEKVFLECVQDMDHENMFWYRQDPGLGLRLIYFSYDVKMKEKGDIPEGYSVSREKKERFSLILESASTNQTSMYLCASSFSQGLNQPQHFGDGTRLSIL.

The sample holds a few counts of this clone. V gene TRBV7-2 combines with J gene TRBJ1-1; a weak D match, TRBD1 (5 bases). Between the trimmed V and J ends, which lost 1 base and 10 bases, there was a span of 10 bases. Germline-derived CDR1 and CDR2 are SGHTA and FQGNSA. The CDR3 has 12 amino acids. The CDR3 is CASSLGWGGAFF. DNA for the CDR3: TGTGCCAGCAGCTTAGGCTGGGGGGGAGCTTTCTTT.

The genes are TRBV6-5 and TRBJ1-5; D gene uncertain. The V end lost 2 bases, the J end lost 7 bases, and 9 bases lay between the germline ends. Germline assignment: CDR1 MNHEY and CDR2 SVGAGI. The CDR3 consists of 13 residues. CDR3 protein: CASSYPPSQPQHF. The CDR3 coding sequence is TGTGCCAGCAGTTACCCCCCCTCCCAGCCCCAGCATTTT.

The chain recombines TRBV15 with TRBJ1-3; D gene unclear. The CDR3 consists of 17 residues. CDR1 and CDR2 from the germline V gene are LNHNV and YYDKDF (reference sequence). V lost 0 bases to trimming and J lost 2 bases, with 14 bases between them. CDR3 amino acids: CATSRDLVTWPGNTIYF. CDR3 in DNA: TGTGCCACCAGCAGAGATTTAGTCACGTGGCCTGGAAACACCATATATTTT.

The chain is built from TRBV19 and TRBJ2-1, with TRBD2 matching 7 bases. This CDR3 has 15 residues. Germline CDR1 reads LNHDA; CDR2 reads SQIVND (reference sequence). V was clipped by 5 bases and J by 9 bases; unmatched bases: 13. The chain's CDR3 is CASSLGTSVTGEQFF. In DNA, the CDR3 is TGTGCCAGTAGTCTGGGTACTAGCGTCACCGGTGAGCAGTTCTTC.

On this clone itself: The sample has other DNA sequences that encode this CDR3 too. The CDR3 region has the DNA TGTGCCAGCAGCTTAATTAGCGGGAGCACAGATACGCAGTATTTT. It specifies CASSLISGSTDTQYF. The rearrangement links TRBV7-3 to TRBJ2-3, with TRBD2 matching 7 bases. The CDR3 is 15 residues long. Trimming removed 1 base from V and 0 bases from J; junction bases left unmatched: 1. Germline CDR1 reads SGHTA; CDR2 reads FQGTGA.

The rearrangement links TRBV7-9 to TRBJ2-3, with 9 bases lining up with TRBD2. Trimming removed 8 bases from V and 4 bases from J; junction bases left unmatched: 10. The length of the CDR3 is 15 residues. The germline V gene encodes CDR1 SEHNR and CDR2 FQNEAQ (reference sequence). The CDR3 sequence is CASRGGGLASDTQYF. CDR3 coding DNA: TGTGCCAGCCGCGGAGGGGGACTAGCCTCAGATACGCAGTATTTT.

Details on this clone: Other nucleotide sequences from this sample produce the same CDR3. The CDR3 region has the DNA TGTGCCAGCAGCCCCGGGACAGGGAGTGGCTACACCTTC. Translation: CASSPGTGSGYTF. The chain links TRBV27 to TRBJ1-2, with TRBD1 matching 9 bases. Germline lookup yields CDR1 MNHEY and CDR2 SMNVEV (reference sequence). The CDR3 runs 13 residues. With 6 bases clipped from V and 7 bases from J, the junction kept 6 bases outside the gene matches.

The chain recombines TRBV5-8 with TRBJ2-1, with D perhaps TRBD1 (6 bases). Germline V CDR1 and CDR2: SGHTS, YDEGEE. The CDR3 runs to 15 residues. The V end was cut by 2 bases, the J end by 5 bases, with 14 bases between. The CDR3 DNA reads TGTGCCAGCAGCTTTGGGGACAAGTTGCACAATGAGCAGTTCTTC. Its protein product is CASSFGDKLHNEQFF.

The CDR3 protein is CASSPKLFF. The CDR3 nucleotides read TGCGCCAGCAGTCCGAAGCTTTTCTTT. The chain recombines TRBV23-1 with TRBJ1-1; D is unresolved. TRBV23-1 is reported as an ORF; its role is uncertain. This CDR3 contains 9 residues. Trimming removed 4 bases from V and 13 bases from J, with 7 bases in between.